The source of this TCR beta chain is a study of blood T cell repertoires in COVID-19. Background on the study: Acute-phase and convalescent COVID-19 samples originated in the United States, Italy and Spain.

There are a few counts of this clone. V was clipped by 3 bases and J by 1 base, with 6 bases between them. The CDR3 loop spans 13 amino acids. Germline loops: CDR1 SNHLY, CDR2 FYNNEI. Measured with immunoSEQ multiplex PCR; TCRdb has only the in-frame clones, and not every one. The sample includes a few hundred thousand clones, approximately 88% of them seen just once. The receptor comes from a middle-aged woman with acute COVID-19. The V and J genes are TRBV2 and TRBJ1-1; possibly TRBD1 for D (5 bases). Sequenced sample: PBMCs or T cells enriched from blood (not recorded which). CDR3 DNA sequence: TGTGCCAGCAGTGACAGGGAGAACACTGAAGCTTTCTTT. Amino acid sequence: CASSDRENTEAFF.